What follows is one T cell receptor (beta chain) and its context. What it recognizes is unknown. Using immunoSEQ multiplex PCR, the repertoire was profiled, and TCRdb retains in-frame clones only, with some absent. The data show about 2.5 million clones, approximately 90% seen once. This sample stems from a study of shared clonotypes between healthy human individuals. Study observations and caveats: The sole specimen, blood, was sampled, and tissue repertoires likely differ.

The CDR3 is 11 residues long. The germline CDR1 and CDR2 sequences are MDHEN and SYDVKM. V shed 10 bases and J shed 8 bases, with 9 bases lying between them. The source material was naive CD4+ T cells from PBMCs. Subset noted: CD45RA+ positively selected. V gene TRBV28 combines with J gene TRBJ1-6; D perhaps matches TRBD1 (6 bases). The sequence was obtained from a man aged 18 to 35 in good health. Some clones in this sample may be carry-over from other donors' samples. Written as DNA, the CDR3 is TGTGCCACCTCAGGGGATTCACCCCTCCACTTT. It translates to CATSGDSPLHF. Filled out from reference TRBV28 and TRBJ1-6, the complete variable domain reads DVKVTQSSRYLVKRTGEKVFLECVQDMDHENMFWYRQDPGLGLRLIYFSYDVKMKEKGDIPEGYSVSREKKERFSLILESASTNQTSMYLCATSGDSPLHFGNGTRLTVT.